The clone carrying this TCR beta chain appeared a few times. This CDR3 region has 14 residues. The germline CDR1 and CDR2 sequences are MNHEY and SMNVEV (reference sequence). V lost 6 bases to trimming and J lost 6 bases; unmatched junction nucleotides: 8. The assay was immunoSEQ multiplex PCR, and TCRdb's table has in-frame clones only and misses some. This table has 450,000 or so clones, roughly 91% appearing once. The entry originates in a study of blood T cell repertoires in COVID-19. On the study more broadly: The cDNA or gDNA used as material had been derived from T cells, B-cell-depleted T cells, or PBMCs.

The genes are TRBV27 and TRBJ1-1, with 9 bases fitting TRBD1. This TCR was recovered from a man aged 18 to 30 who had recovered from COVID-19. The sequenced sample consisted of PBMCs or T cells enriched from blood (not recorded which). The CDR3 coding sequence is TGTGCCAGCAGAAGTTACAGGGGGCTGGCTGAAGCTTTCTTT. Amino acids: CASRSYRGLAEAFF.